The T cell receptor beta chain under discussion was sequenced for a study of T cells in localized non-small cell lung cancer. Whole-study findings and limits: Sequencing covered just one tumor region, so heterogeneity cannot be ruled out. The study linked higher blood T cell density to longer overall survival. Among the tissues sampled, uninvolved adjacent lung had the highest T cell clonality, above tumor. When the top 100 tumor clones were examined, a median about 60 of them also appeared in the adjacent lung, which was paired and uninvolved.

The CDR3 runs 15 residues. Germline CDR1 is SGHTA and CDR2 is FQGNSA. Trimming cost V 2 bases and J 0 bases, with 11 bases left between them. About this clone: Antigen unknown.

The table came from immunoSEQ multiplex PCR; TCRdb's copy has only in-frame clones and leaves some out. The data contain roughly 16,000 clones, around 85% of them seen just once; the ten biggest clones take up approximately 4.2%. Here the sequenced sample was peripheral blood, taken before any cancer treatment. This clonotype was obtained from a woman between 40 and 69 years old with stage I lung adenocarcinoma. The chain combines TRBV7-2 with TRBJ2-7, with a possible D match to TRBD1 (6 bases). The CDR3 region has the DNA TGTGCCAGCAGCTTACGACAGGCAAGCTCCTACGAGCAGTACTTC. Its translation: CASSLRQASSYEQYF.